This T cell receptor (beta chain) was captured in a study of neurological immune-mediated disorders. This clonotype was recorded a few times. Its target is unknown. Broader study findings: The most TCR clonal expansion was seen in HTLV-1-associated myelopathy, whereas the least was seen in multiple sclerosis, below the level in healthy controls. The study found no CDR3 amino acid sequences shared by expanded clones across subjects, suggesting private repertoires in all groups.

The unsorted libraries were prepared from 2 million PBMCs (stored at -80 C). Over 190 million TCR-beta sequences from 15-18 subjects came from every sequencing run. Using its own MiXCR run on the 5' RACE reads, TCRdb lists one record per CDR3 protein. The sample carries around 20,000 distinct CDR3 sequences, around a quarter recorded once. The specimen was PBMCs. This clonotype was sampled from a man aged 50 to 59 with HTLV-1-associated myelopathy (HAM/TSP).

The CDR3 loop is CSGKRGTSTDTQYF. The CDR3 DNA reads TGCAGCGGAAAGCGGGGGACTAGCACAGATACGCAGTATTTT. This chain links TRBV29-1 with TRBJ2-3, with 8 bases matching TRBD2. J gave up 0 bases and V 7 bases, and 6 bases lay outside the gene matches. The CDR3 is 14 residues long. CDR1 SQVTM and CDR2 ANQGSEA come from the germline V gene.